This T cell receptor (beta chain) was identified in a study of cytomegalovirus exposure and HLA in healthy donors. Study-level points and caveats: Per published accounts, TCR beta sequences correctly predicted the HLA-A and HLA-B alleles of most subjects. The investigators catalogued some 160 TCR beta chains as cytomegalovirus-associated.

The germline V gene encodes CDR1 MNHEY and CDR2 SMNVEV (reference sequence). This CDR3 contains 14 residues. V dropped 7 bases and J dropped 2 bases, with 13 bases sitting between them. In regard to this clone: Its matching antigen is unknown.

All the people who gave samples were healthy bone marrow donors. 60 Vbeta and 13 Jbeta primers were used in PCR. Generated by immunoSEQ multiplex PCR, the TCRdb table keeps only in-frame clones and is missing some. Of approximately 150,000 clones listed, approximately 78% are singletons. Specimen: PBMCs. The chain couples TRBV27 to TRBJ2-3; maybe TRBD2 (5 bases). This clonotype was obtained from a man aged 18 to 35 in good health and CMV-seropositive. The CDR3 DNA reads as TGTGCCAGCACCGCGGGCGGGTCCACAGATACGCAGTATTTT. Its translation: CASTAGGSTDTQYF.